This T cell receptor (beta chain) was sequenced for a study of regulatory T cells in long-lasting Graves disease. The time point: newly diagnosed GD, antithyroid drugs for less than 3 months. PBMC RNA served as the TCR library source. The ends were cut back, 8 bases at V and 6 bases at J, with 23 bases in the middle. This CDR3 is built from 15 residues. Germline lookup yields CDR1 LNHDA and CDR2 SQIVND (reference sequence). The sample holds a few counts of this clonotype. Assembly of TCR beta libraries relied on iRepertoire HTBI primers together with Arm-PCR of CDR3 regions. MiXCR, run by TCRdb on the multiplex PCR reads, gives a single entry per CDR3 protein. Of hundreds of thousands of distinct CDR3 sequences listed, approximately 15% are singletons. The same specimen was also included in a second study, on T cells in Graves' hyperthyroidism and ophthalmopathy. That study adds: Patients were excluded because of uncontrolled infection, other autoimmune disease, pregnancy or lactation. Researchers ran a first-round RT-PCR on the TCR CDR3 using the HTBI primer set.

The receptor was derived from a woman under 40 with Graves disease. The chain couples TRBV19 to TRBJ2-7; no firm D call. Sequenced material: peripheral blood mononuclear cells (PBMCs), taken at new diagnosis, from a patient treated with antithyroid drugs. CDR3 loop: CASSPGGRLYGEQYF. In nucleotides, the CDR3 is TGTGCCAGTTCCCCCGGCGGACGACTTTACGGCGAGCAGTACTTC. Drawing the rest from reference TRBV19 and TRBJ2-7, the complete variable domain is DGGITQSPKYLFRKEGQNVTLSCEQNLNHDAMYWYRQDPGQGLRLIYYSQIVNDFQKGDIAEGYSVSREKKESFPLTVTSAQKNPTAFYLCASSPGGRLYGEQYFGPGTRLTVT.